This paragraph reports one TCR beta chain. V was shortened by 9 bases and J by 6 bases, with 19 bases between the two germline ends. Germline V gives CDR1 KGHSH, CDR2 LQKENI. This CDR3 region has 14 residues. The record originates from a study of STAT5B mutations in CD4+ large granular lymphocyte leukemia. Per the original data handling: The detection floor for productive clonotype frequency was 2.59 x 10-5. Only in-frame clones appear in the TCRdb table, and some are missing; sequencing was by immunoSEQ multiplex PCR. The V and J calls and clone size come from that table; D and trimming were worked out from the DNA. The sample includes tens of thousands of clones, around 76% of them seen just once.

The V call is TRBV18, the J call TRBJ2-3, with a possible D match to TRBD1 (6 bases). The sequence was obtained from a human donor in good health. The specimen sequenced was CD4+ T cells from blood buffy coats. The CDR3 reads CARKRTDQQDTQYF. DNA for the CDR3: TGTGCCAGGAAAAGGACAGACCAACAGGATACGCAGTATTTT.